This T cell receptor (beta chain) was documented in a study of human T cells and chemical hapten exposure. General study results and limits: Unchanged with DPC sensitization were TCRs above 1 in 1000 frequency.

TCRdb itself ran the RACE reads through MiXCR, one entry per CDR3 protein. The sample includes fewer than 500,000 distinct CDR3 sequences, roughly 4.8% of them seen just once. This clonotype has only a few counts. What it binds is unknown. Trimming left V 3 bases short and J 9 bases short, with 14 bases between. Germline V gene lookup returns CDR1 SGHTA and CDR2 FQGNSA. The CDR3 length is 13 residues. The time point denotes: patch test 1, 2 weeks after DPC sensitization. The treatment was: therapeutic diphenylcyclopropenone sensitization with weekly scalp DPC. Samples of blood were obtained prior to the application of each patch test.

The material was whole blood, obtained in connection with sensitization to the hapten diphenylcyclopropenone (DPC). This clonotype was sampled from a woman between 50 and 59 years old with alopecia areata. Some clones in this sample may be carry-over from other donors' samples. The chain links TRBV7-2 to TRBJ2-5; D gene uncertain. CDR3 sequence: CASSFWGIRAQYF. The CDR3 DNA reads TGTGCCAGCAGCTTCTGGGGAATTCGGGCCCAGTACTTC.